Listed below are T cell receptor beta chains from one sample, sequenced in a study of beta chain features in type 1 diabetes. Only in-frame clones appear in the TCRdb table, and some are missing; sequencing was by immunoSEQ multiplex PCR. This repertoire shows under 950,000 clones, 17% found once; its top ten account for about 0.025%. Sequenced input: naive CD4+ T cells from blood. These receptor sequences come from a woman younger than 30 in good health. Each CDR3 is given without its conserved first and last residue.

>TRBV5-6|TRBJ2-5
ASSLGTSGGRWETQY
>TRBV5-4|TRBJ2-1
ASSFGSGSYNEQF
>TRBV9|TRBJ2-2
ASSVEDRVTGELF
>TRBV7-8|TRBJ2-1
ASTWARGYNEQF
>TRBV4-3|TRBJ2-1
ASRRGTGSSYNEQF
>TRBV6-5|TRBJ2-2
ASRKTALNTGELF
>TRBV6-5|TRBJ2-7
ASSYRGQDYEQY
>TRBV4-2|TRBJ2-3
ASSQDGLAGGPDTQY
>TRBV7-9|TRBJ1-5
ASSPAGGGYQPQH
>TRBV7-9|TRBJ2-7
ASSPLAGKGQGEQY
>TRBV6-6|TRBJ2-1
ASSRTSDEQF
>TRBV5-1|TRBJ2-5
ASSAKGLETQY
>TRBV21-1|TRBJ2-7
ASSKSVEETEQY
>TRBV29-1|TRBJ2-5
SVHLIGLAAVQETQY
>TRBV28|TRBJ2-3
ASFVSGSPDTQY
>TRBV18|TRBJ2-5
ASTLDRGLETQY
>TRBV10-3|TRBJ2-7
AISPGQEGYEQY
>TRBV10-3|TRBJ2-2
AIRTGFEELF
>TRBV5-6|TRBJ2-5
ASSLDRSGVETQY
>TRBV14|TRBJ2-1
ASSQRRGTYNEQF
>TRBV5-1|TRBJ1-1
ASSPIVQGLEAF
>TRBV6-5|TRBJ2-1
ASSLLAPDYNEQF
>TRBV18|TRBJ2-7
ASSPNLAGGRQESYEQY
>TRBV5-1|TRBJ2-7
ASSPGTVIGYEQY
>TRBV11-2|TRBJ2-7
ASSLAMLEQY
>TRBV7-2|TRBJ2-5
ASSLTGSQETQY
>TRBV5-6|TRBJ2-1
ASRTTFTGTNNEQF
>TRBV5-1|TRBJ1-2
ASSRSRLYGYT
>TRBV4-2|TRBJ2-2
ASSQDLRGLAGVTGELF
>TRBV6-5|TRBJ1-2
ASSYSYRGGYGYT
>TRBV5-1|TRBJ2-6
ASSLGHSGANVLT
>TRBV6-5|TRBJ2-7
ASSYAAGQQYEQY
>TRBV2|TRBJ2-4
AATRSSRLAKNIQY
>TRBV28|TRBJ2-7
ASSRRGSGTGPYEQY
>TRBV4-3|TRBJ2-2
ASSQVSGYTGELF
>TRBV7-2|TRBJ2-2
ASSLLPAGFGELF
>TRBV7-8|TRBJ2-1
ASSLLGQGSLSYNEQF
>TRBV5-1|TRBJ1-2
ASSLAGGQDYGYT
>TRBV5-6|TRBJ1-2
ASSPPGRGRDNYGYT
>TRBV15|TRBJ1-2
ATSRVVGGGYGYT